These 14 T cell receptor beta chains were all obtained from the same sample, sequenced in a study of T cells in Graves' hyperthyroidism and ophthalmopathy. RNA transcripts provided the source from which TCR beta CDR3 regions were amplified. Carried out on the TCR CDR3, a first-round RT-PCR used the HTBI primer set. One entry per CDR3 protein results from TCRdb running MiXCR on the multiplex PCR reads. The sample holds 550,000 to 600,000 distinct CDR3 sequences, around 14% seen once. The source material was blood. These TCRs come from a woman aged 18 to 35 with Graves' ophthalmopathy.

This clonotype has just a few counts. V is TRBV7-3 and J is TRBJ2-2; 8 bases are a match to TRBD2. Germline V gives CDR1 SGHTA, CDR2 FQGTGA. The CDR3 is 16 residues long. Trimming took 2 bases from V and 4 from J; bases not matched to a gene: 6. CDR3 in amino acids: CASSLAGGGATGELFF. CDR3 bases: TGTGCCAGCAGCTTAGCGGGAGGAGGGGCCACCGGGGAGCTGTTTTTT.

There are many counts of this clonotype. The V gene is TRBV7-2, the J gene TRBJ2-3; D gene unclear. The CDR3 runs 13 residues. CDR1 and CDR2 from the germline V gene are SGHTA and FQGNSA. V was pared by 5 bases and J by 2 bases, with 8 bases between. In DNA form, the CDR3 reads TGTGCCAGCAGCCCCAGTCCCACAGATACGCAGTATTTT. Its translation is CASSPSPTDTQYF.

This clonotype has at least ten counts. The CDR3 DNA sequence: TGTGCCAGCAGCCCAACCCCCGCGGTCAGGATAAATGAGCAGTTCTTC. Amino acid sequence: CASSPTPAVRINEQFF. The chain recombines TRBV7-3 with TRBJ2-1; D remains unclear. Germline V gene lookup returns CDR1 SGHTA and CDR2 FQGTGA. V was pared by 5 bases and J by 7 bases, with 21 bases between. This CDR3 region has 16 residues.

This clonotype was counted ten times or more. CDR3 sequence (DNA): TGCGCCAGCAGCCCTGGGACAGGGGGCACTGAAGCTTTCTTT. Protein: CASSPGTGGTEAFF. The chain is built from TRBV5-1 and TRBJ1-1; 11 positions agree with TRBD1. Germline trimming cut 4 bases from V and 4 bases from J; bases unmatched to any gene: 3. CDR3 length equals 14 residues. Looked up from germline, CDR1 is SGHRS and CDR2 is YFSETQ.

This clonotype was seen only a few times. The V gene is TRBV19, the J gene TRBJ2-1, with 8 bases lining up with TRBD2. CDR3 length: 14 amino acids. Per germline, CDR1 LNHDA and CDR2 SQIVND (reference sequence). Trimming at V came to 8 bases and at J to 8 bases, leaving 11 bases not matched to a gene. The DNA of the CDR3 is TGTGCCAGTCGGCAGCGGGGGAGTGTGGATGAGCAGTTCTTC. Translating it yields CASRQRGSVDEQFF.

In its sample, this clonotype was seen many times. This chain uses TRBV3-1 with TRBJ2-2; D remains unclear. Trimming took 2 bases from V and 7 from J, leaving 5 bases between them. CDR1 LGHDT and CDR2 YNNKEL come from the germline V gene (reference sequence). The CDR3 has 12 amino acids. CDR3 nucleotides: TGTGCCAGCAGCCAATCTGACGGGGAGCTGTTTTTT. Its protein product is CASSQSDGELFF.

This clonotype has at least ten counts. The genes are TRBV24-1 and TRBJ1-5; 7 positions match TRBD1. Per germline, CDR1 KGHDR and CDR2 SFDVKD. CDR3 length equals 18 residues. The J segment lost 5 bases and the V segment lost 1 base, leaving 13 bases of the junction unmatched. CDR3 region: CATSDFRQGSPGDQPQHF. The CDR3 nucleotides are TGTGCCACCAGTGATTTCCGACAGGGTAGCCCTGGGGATCAGCCCCAGCATTTT.

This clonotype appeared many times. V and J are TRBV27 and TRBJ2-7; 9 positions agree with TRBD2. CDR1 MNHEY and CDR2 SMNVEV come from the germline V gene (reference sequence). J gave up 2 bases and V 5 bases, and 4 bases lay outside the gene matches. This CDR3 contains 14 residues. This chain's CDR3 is CASSISGRPYEQYF. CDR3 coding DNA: TGTGCCAGCAGTATTAGCGGGAGACCCTACGAGCAGTACTTC.

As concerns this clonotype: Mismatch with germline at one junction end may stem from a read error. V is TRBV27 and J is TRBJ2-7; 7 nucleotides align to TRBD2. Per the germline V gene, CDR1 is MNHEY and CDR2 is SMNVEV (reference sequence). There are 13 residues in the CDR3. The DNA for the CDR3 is TGTGTCAGCAGTTTTGGGAGGGGCTACGAGCAGTACTTC. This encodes CVSSFGRGYEQYF.

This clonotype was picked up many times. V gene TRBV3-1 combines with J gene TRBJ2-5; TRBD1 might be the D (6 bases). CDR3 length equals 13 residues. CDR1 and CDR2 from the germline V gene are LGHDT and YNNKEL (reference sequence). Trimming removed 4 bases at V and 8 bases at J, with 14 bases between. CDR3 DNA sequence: TGTGCCAGCAGCCCGGACAGTGAGAGAACCCAGTACTTC. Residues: CASSPDSERTQYF.

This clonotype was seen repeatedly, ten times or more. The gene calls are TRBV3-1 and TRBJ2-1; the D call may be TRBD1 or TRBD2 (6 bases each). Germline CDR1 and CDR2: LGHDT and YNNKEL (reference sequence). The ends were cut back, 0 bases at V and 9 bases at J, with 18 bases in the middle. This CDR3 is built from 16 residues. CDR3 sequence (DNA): TGTGCCAGCAGCCAAGATAGGAGGGGGGTGTTGGGTGAGCAGTTCTTC. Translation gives CASSQDRRGVLGEQFF.

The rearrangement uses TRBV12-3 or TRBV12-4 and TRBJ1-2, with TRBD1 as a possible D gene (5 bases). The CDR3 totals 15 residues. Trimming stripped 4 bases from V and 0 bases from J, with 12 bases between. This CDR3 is CASSYGAGTNYGYTF. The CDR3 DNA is TGTGCCAGCAGTTACGGGGCAGGGACTAACTATGGCTACACCTTC.

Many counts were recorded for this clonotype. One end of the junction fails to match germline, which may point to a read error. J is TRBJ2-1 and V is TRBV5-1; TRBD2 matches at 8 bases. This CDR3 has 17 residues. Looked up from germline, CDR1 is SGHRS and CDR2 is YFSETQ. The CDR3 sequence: CASILRDGLAPYNEQFF. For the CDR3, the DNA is TGCGCCAGCATCTTGAGGGACGGACTAGCCCCCTACAATGAGCAGTTCTTC.

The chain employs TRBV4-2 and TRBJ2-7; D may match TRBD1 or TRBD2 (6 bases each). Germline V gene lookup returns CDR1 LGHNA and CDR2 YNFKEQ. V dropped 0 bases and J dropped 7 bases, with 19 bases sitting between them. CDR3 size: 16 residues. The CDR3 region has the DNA TGTGCCAGCAGCCAAGATTCCCTAGTGGGGGGCGGAGAGCAGTACTTC. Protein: CASSQDSLVGGGEQYF.